This T cell receptor beta chain was retrieved from a study of T-cell reconstitution after alpha-beta-depleted transplantation in children. There are a few counts of this clonotype. Unique molecular identifiers were used to barcode this TCRbeta library. Using its own MiXCR run on the PCR reads, TCRdb lists one record per CDR3 protein. The data contain 450,000 to 600,000 distinct CDR3 sequences, approximately 30% of them singletons. The V gene's germline CDR1 is MNHEY and CDR2 SMNVEV (reference sequence). The V gene lost 5 bases and the J gene lost 0 bases, with 5 bases spanning the gap. The CDR3 contains 14 residues.

The material was PBMCs from the stem cell graft donor, obtained from the stem cell graft. The source is a human donor who donated a stem cell graft to a child with aplastic anemia. The rearrangement joins TRBV27 to TRBJ2-6; unclear D gene. CDR3 loop: CASSPYSGANVLTF. The CDR3 nucleotides are TGTGCCAGCAGTCCCTACTCTGGGGCCAACGTCCTGACTTTC.